This entry lists 23 T cell receptor beta chains sequenced from one sample in a study of breast tumors, draining lymph nodes, adjacent tissues. Using its own MiXCR run on the multiplex PCR reads, TCRdb lists one record per CDR3 protein. The table records 200,000 to 250,000 distinct CDR3 sequences, less than 35% of them present only once. Breast cancer patients provided tissue from their axillary draining lymph nodes. Sequenced material: axillary lymph node tissue. The receptors originated from a female donor with breast cancer. Some clones in this sample may be carry-over from other donors' samples.

The chain uses TRBV2 and TRBJ1-5; D possibly corresponds to TRBD1 (5 bases). This CDR3 contains 15 residues. Germline V gene data show CDR1 as SNHLY and CDR2 as FYNNEI. Trimming stripped 3 bases from V and 1 base from J, with 10 bases between. The CDR3 reads CASSDRVISNQPQHF. CDR3 in DNA: TGTGCCAGCAGTGACAGGGTGATCAGCAATCAGCCCCAGCATTTT.

The genes are TRBV20-1 and TRBJ2-3; D is perhaps TRBD1 (6 bases). This CDR3 is 11 amino acids long. Germline CDR1 DFQATT, CDR2 SNEGSKA (reference sequence). V was pared by 6 bases and J by 11 bases, with 15 bases between. The CDR3 loop is CSAPRGNEQYF. The DNA for the CDR3 is TGCAGTGCACCGAGGGGGAATGAGCAGTATTTT.

This clonotype was detected many times. The CDR3 here is CASSRASGGHNEQFF. The CDR3 nucleotides read TGTGCCAGCAGCCGGGCAAGCGGCGGCCACAATGAGCAGTTCTTC. The chain employs TRBV7-9 and TRBJ2-1, with D maybe TRBD2 (5 bases). CDR1 and CDR2 from the germline V gene are SEHNR and FQNEAQ (reference sequence). Trimming cost V 5 bases and J 5 bases, with 16 bases left between them. The CDR3 consists of 15 residues.

There are a few counts of this clonotype. The CDR3 sequence: CASSGTGASGGEQYF. In nucleotides, the CDR3 is TGTGCCAGTAGTGGGACAGGAGCTAGCGGAGGCGAGCAGTACTTC. The chain uses TRBV19 and TRBJ2-7, with a tentative D call TRBD1 (8 bases). Germline CDR1 and CDR2: LNHDA and SQIVND (reference sequence). Trimming stripped 5 bases from V and 6 bases from J, with 20 bases between. The CDR3 length is 15 residues.

This clonotype was counted many times. V gene TRBV11-2 combines with J gene TRBJ2-7, with TRBD2 matching over 15 bases. Unmatched junction bases numbered 7, after V lost 1 base and J lost 0 bases. There are 19 residues in the CDR3. CDR1 is SGHAT, CDR2 FQNNGV, per germline. CDR3 in amino acids: CASSLGLGTSGRFSYEQYF. The CDR3 DNA follows: TGTGCCAGCAGCTTAGGATTGGGGACTAGCGGGAGGTTCTCCTACGAGCAGTACTTC.

This clonotype was counted ten times or more. The rearrangement links TRBV7-2 to TRBJ2-5, with 9 bases that match TRBD2. The V segment lost 6 bases and the J segment 3 bases; nucleotides outside the gene matches: 20. Germline loops: CDR1 SGHTA, CDR2 FQGNSA. The CDR3 has 19 residues. Here the CDR3 DNA reads TGTGCCAGCAGTGCTTACGGGCCTGGAATAGCGGGAGAGAAAGAGACCCAGTACTTC. Protein product: CASSAYGPGIAGEKETQYF.

V gene TRBV5-4 combines with J gene TRBJ1-4; 10 bases agree with TRBD1. Germline CDR1 is SGHNT and CDR2 is YYREEE (reference sequence). Losses at the gene ends were 4 bases for V and 6 bases for J; bases not matched to a gene: 6. The CDR3 consists of 15 residues. The DNA for the CDR3 is TGTGCCAGCAGCGGAAGGGACAGGGGAGATGAAAAACTGTTTTTT. Its protein product is CASSGRDRGDEKLFF.

This clonotype was detected many times. This sequence joins TRBV4-3 and TRBJ1-3, with a tentative D call TRBD1 (5 bases). CDR1 is LGHNA and CDR2 is YSLEER in the germline V gene. V lost 0 bases and J 4 bases, leaving 10 bases between the germline ends. CDR3 length: 15 amino acids. CDR3 nucleotides: TGCGCCAGCAGCCAAGAACCTGGGGGAGGAAACACCATATATTTT. Translation gives CASSQEPGGGNTIYF.

This clonotype was recorded at least ten times. This chain uses TRBV7-9 with TRBJ1-2, with TRBD1 identical over 9 bases. The J segment lost 4 bases and the V segment lost 1 base, leaving 4 bases of the junction unmatched. This CDR3 comprises 15 residues. CDR1 SEHNR and CDR2 FQNEAQ come from the germline V gene (reference sequence). The DNA of the CDR3 is TGTGCCAGCAGCTTAGGGACAGGGGCGGGCTATGGCTACACCTTC. It encodes CASSLGTGAGYGYTF.

V is TRBV12-3 or TRBV12-4 and J is TRBJ2-4; 8 bases line up with TRBD1. This CDR3 has 18 amino acids. Germline trimming cut 0 bases from V and 2 bases from J; bases unmatched to any gene: 9. Written as DNA, the CDR3 is TGTGCCAGCAGTTTAGCGGGAAGACAGGGGAGGACCAAAAACATTCAGTACTTC. Protein: CASSLAGRQGRTKNIQYF.

With respect to this clonotype: With a much larger clone just one base away, this may be a read error. This sequence joins TRBV20-1 and TRBJ1-5; D remains unclear. The CDR3 is 15 residues long. Germline V gene data show CDR1 as DFQATT and CDR2 as SNEGSKA (reference sequence). Here the CDR3 reads CSARDWLGSTQPQHF. In DNA, the CDR3 is TGCAGTGCTAGAGATTGGTTGGGTAGCACTCAGCCCCAGCATTTT.

This clonotype was picked up many times. CDR3 nucleotide sequence: TGTGCCAGCAGTTTAAGTTTGTATGGCTACACCTTC. It translates to CASSLSLYGYTF. The chain employs TRBV12-3 or TRBV12-4 and TRBJ1-2; D not resolved. Between the trimmed V and J ends, which lost 2 bases and 5 bases, there was a span of 6 bases. This CDR3 is built from 12 residues.

At least ten counts were recorded for this clonotype. The V call is TRBV7-3, the J call TRBJ2-2; TRBD2 matches at 7 bases. V was pared by 5 bases and J by 3 bases, with 9 bases of the junction left unmatched. The CDR3 consists of 16 residues. Germline CDR1 is SGHTA and CDR2 is FQGTGA. This CDR3 reads CASSPQRGRDTGELFF. DNA for the CDR3: TGTGCCAGCAGCCCCCAGCGGGGTCGGGACACCGGGGAGCTGTTTTTT.

This clonotype was detected a few times. The V and J genes are TRBV27 and TRBJ1-5; 7 positions agree with TRBD1. The CDR3 has 14 amino acids. With V trimmed by 6 bases and J by 7 bases, 9 bases remained unmatched. Germline V gene data show CDR1 as MNHEY and CDR2 as SMNVEV (reference sequence). CDR3 coding DNA: TGTGCCAGCAGGGGAGCAGGGGGAGGGCAGCCCCAGCATTTT. Protein product: CASRGAGGGQPQHF.

This clonotype showed up many times. The chain recombines TRBV4-1 with TRBJ2-1; the match to TRBD2 covers 8 bases. Germline CDR1 reads MGHRA; CDR2 reads YSYEKL. CDR3 length equals 15 residues. V trimming: 4 bases; J trimming: 3 bases; junction bases outside the gene matches: 5. CDR3 DNA: TGCGCCAGCAGCCTGGGACTAGGTAGCTACAATGAGCAGTTCTTC. Its translation is CASSLGLGSYNEQFF.

The chain couples TRBV6-6 to TRBJ2-7, with D unclear. Germline V gene sequence: CDR1 MNHNY, CDR2 SVGAGI (reference sequence). V lost 5 bases and J lost 0, with 11 bases in between. The CDR3 is made up of 14 amino acids. CDR3 sequence reads: CASSLRASSYEQYF. DNA of the CDR3: TGTGCCAGCAGTCTCCGGGCCTCCTCCTACGAGCAGTACTTC.

Note on this clonotype: A read error may explain this, as a much larger clone is one base away. This chain uses TRBV5-6 with TRBJ1-4; 10 bases match TRBD1. This CDR3 has 14 residues. V lost 2 bases to trimming and J lost 8 bases; unmatched junction nucleotides: 3. Per the germline V gene, CDR1 is SGHDT and CDR2 is YYEEEE. CDR3 sequence reads: CASSFGQGGEKLFF. The CDR3 DNA is TGTGCCAGCAGCTTTGGACAGGGGGGGGAAAAACTGTTTTTT.

This clonotype was recorded many times. CDR3 DNA: TGTGCCAGAAACGGTAGAGGGAGATTCGAGCAGTACTTC. Translating it yields CARNGRGRFEQYF. The chain recombines TRBV7-9 with TRBJ2-7, with TRBD2 as a possible D gene (5 bases). Trimming removed 9 bases from V and 6 bases from J, with 18 bases in between. Germline-derived CDR1 and CDR2 are SEHNR and FQNEAQ (reference sequence). The CDR3 is 13 residues long.

The rearrangement uses TRBV11-3 and TRBJ2-2; perhaps TRBD2 as D (5 bases). Germline V gene sequence: CDR1 SGHNT, CDR2 YENEEA. The CDR3 length is 11 residues. With 6 bases removed from V and 6 bases from J, the gap between germline ends came to 5 bases. CDR3 loop: CASRLAGELFF. For the CDR3, the DNA is TGTGCCAGCAGACTAGCCGGGGAGCTGTTTTTT.

This clonotype was counted ten times or more. The V call is TRBV20-1, the J call TRBJ2-7; 7 bases match TRBD2. J was trimmed by 6 bases and V by 0 bases; bases with no gene match: 11. Germline assignment: CDR1 DFQATT and CDR2 SNEGSKA (reference sequence). The CDR3 runs 15 residues. CDR3 region: CSARDPAGEWTEQYF. CDR3 sequence (DNA): TGCAGTGCTAGAGATCCGGCGGGAGAGTGGACCGAGCAGTACTTC.

This clonotype has a count of ten or more. The chain is built from TRBV19 and TRBJ2-2; TRBD2 matches 8 bases. The CDR3 sequence is 14 residues long. V shed 6 bases, J shed 1 base, and the junction held 1 base outside the gene matches. CDR1 and CDR2 (germline): LNHDA, SQIVND (reference sequence). The CDR3, as DNA: TGTGCCAGTAGCACTAGCGGGAACACCGGGGAGCTGTTTTTT. Protein: CASSTSGNTGELFF.

This clonotype was counted ten times or more. Given a much more abundant clone one base away, this may be a read error. This likely comes from a read error, as the CDR3 has no conserved phenylalanine or tryptophan at its end. The chain recombines TRBV9 with TRBJ2-5; D may be TRBD1 (6 bases). The CDR3 is 13 residues long. From germline, CDR1 is SGDLS and CDR2 YYNGEE. The V end lost 3 bases, the J end lost 2 bases, and 8 bases lay between the germline ends. The CDR3 DNA is TGTGCCAGCAGCGCGACAGGTCAAGAGACCCAGTACTCC. Protein: CASSATGQETQYS.

The J gene is TRBJ2-3, the V gene TRBV5-5; 8 bases agree with TRBD1. Germline V gene sequence: CDR1 SGHKS, CDR2 YYEKEE (reference sequence). The V gene end was trimmed by 4 bases and the J gene end by 6 bases; junction bases not matched to a gene: 7. The CDR3 contains 14 residues. The CDR3 here is CASSTGQGVDTQYF. The CDR3 DNA reads as TGTGCCAGCAGCACTGGACAGGGAGTGGATACGCAGTATTTT.